This is a list of T cell receptor beta chains from one sample in a study of shared clonotypes between healthy human individuals. Sequenced by immunoSEQ multiplex PCR; TCRdb stores in-frame clones only, minus some. The table records millions of clones, about 92% of them present only once. Source material: naive CD8+ T cells from PBMCs. The receptors were gathered from a man aged 18-30 years in good health. Some clones in this sample may be carry-over from other donors' samples. CDR3s include the opening cysteine and the closing phenylalanine or tryptophan. The D gene is left open where the match is weak. Expanded clones get a size class; other rows say once, few or many, or leave the size out.

size	V	D	J	DNA	CDR3
.	TRBV7-7	.	TRBJ2-2	TGTGCCAGCAGCTCGGACACCGGGGAGCTGTTTTTT	CASSSDTGELFF
.	TRBV5-1	TRBD2	TRBJ2-7	TGCGCCAGCAGCTTGGAGACAGCCTTTACTAGCGGGAGGGAAATAGACTACGAGCAGTACTTC	CASSLETAFTSGREIDYEQYF
.	TRBV27	.	TRBJ2-7	TGTGCCAGCAGTTTCGGGGCCCTGAGCTCCTACGAGCAGTACTTC	CASSFGALSSYEQYF
once	TRBV28	.	TRBJ1-2	TGTGCCAGCAGTTTATCACAGCGTAACTATGGCTACACCTTC	CASSLSQRNYGYTF
.	TRBV10-3	TRBD2	TRBJ2-3	TGTGCCATCAGGGGGGGGATTAGCACAGATACGCAGTATTTT	CAIRGGISTDTQYF
.	TRBV10-3	TRBD1	TRBJ2-7	TGTGCCATCAGCGACGGGACAGACGGCTCCTACGAGCAGTACTTC	CAISDGTDGSYEQYF
.	TRBV27	.	TRBJ2-3	TGTGCCAGCAGTTTAATAGGGGGGGGCATAGATACGCAGTATTTT	CASSLIGGGIDTQYF
.	TRBV13	.	TRBJ2-3	TGTGCCAGCAGCTTACGTCAGCCAGGGGGGGATACGCAGTATTTT	CASSLRQPGGDTQYF
.	TRBV5-1	TRBD1	TRBJ2-7	TGCGCCAGCAGCCTATACGGGACAGGGTTCCACGAGCAGTACTTC	CASSLYGTGFHEQYF
.	TRBV19	.	TRBJ1-1	TGTGCCAGTAGTATCGAACCGAACACTGAAGCTTTCTTT	CASSIEPNTEAFF
.	TRBV7-9	.	TRBJ1-1	TGTGCCACCCGGGGGGGCAGGGAAGGCGAAGCTTTCTTT	CATRGGREGEAFF
.	TRBV7-3	.	TRBJ2-7	TGTGCCAGCAGACCCCCCTCCGGGCATATACTTAGGGGCTCCTACGAGCAGTACTTC	CASRPPSGHILRGSYEQYF
.	TRBV10-3	TRBD2	TRBJ2-7	TGTGCCATCAGTGAGTCAGCGGGGCCGTACGAGCAGTACTTC	CAISESAGPYEQYF
.	TRBV29-1	.	TRBJ2-1	TGCAGCGTTTCCAGACTGGGTGAGCAGTTCTTC	CSVSRLGEQFF
.	TRBV14	TRBD2	TRBJ2-1	TGTGCCAGCAGCCAAGGTTACCGACTAGCGGGCCACAATGAGCAGTTCTTC	CASSQGYRLAGHNEQFF
once	TRBV5-1	TRBD1	TRBJ2-1	TGCGCCAGCAGCTTGGCTGGGACAGTGAATGAGCAGTTCTTC	CASSLAGTVNEQFF
.	TRBV27	.	TRBJ2-7	TGTGCCAGCAGCCCTCGGGTTCGGCAGACCTACGAGCAGTACTTC	CASSPRVRQTYEQYF
.	TRBV28	TRBD1	TRBJ1-3	TGTGCCAGCAGAATGGACAGGGCCTCTGGAAACACCATATATTTT	CASRMDRASGNTIYF
.	TRBV27	.	TRBJ1-2	TGTGCCAGCAGTTCCACCCCTTGGGACCGATCCTATGGCTACACCTTC	CASSSTPWDRSYGYTF
few	TRBV19	.	TRBJ1-2	TGTGCCAGTAGTTCGCCCCAGGGACGAGCCGGCTATGGCTACACCTTC	CASSSPQGRAGYGYTF
.	TRBV27	TRBD2	TRBJ2-7	TGTGCCAGCAGTCTTGGGACTAGGTACGAGCAGTACTTC	CASSLGTRYEQYF
.	TRBV28	TRBD2	TRBJ2-2	TGTGCCAGCAGTTCCGGACTAGCGGGCACCGGGGAGCTGTTTTTT	CASSSGLAGTGELFF
.	TRBV7-9	TRBD1	TRBJ1-4	TGTGCCAGCAGGGATCCGGGACAGGAAAGTAAACTGTTTTTT	CASRDPGQESKLFF
.	TRBV4-1	.	TRBJ1-1	TGCGCCAGCAGCCAAGTTTTAGGGTTAAGTGAAGCTTTCTTT	CASSQVLGLSEAFF
.	TRBV5-4	.	TRBJ2-7	TGTGCCAGCAGCTTGGCAGGGACTCACGAGCAGTACTTC	CASSLAGTHEQYF
.	TRBV10-2	TRBD2	TRBJ2-2	TGCGCCAGCAGTGAGCGGGGCGGGAGATTCACCGGGGAGCTGTTTTTT	CASSERGGRFTGELFF